This T cell receptor beta chain was sequenced during a study of identical twins. General study points: Out-of-frame TCR alpha sharing in monozygotic twins exceeded recombination model predictions. Within cord blood, abundant beta clonotypes carried fewer insertions, but memory repertoires showed no such trend. Twins shared out-of-frame alpha sequences with excess low generation probability.

CDR1 and CDR2 (germline): LGHDT, YNNKEL (reference sequence). The CDR3 runs to 16 residues. J gave up 2 bases and V 1 base, and 7 bases lay outside the gene matches. A universal primer site arose from template switching, and cDNA bore unique molecular identifiers. TCRdb itself ran the 5' RACE reads through MiXCR, one entry per CDR3 protein. Here the sample spans roughly 240,000 distinct CDR3 sequences, 5.5% to 8% being singletons. About this clonotype itself: Its specificity is unknown.

This sample also belongs to another study, concerning yellow fever vaccine responses in identical twins.

This chain links TRBV3-1 with TRBJ1-2; 7 nucleotides match TRBD1. The source of this sequence is a woman between 18 and 29 years old in good health. Material for sequencing was memory (CD45RO+) T cells sorted from blood. For the CDR3, the DNA is TGTGCCAGCAGCCAAGGATCACAGGGGATGAACTATGGCTACACCTTC. Its protein is CASSQGSQGMNYGYTF.